Reported below is one T cell receptor beta chain. The antigen is not known. The CDR3 consists of 14 residues. V lost 2 bases and J 3 bases, leaving 11 bases between the germline ends. The germline gives CDR1 SGHDT, CDR2 YYEEEE. The data were produced by immunoSEQ multiplex PCR, yet TCRdb's version contains in-frame clones alone and is incomplete. Of 70,000 to 100,000 clones in the sample, approximately 90% are singletons; the top ten hold about 7.2%. The data stem from a study of OX40 agonist ivuxolimab in advanced cancers. Study-level points and caveats: Nonresponders, in some cases, also had low normalized T-cell clonal expansion.

Exclusion applied to patients with autoimmune disease history or systemic immunosuppression. The TCR comes from an adult with an advanced solid tumor such as melanoma, head and neck, liver or kidney cancer. This sample comprised CD4+ or CD8+ T cells sorted from blood, obtained in a trial of the OX40 agonist ivuxolimab. The chain employs TRBV5-6 and TRBJ1-1; D remains unclear. CDR3 in amino acids: CASSFLRGDTEAFF. CDR3 DNA sequence: TGTGCCAGCAGCTTTCTGCGGGGAGACACTGAAGCTTTCTTT.